The 21 T cell receptor beta chains given below trace back to one sample, sequenced in a study of shared T cell receptors in the human thymus (dated by TCRdb to about 2021). Library method: the immunoSEQ multiplex PCR assay. Imported from immuneACCESS, the table was reduced by TCRdb to in-frame sequences with V and J called. These copies leave out some clones; in studies compared against another copy, an unresolved V gene accounts for under half, and the cause of the remainder is not known. This sample lists 500,000 to 550,000 clones; 78% were detected once. Of the sample, approximately 0.013% is held by the ten largest clones. The same data also went into a second study, on human thymus T cells.

The sequenced sample consisted of thymocytes. These receptors originate from a boy under two years old with a congenital heart defect. Donor details come from another sample of the same person, matched by shared clones.

The rearrangement uses TRBV11-3 and TRBJ2-7; 7 bases fit TRBD1. CDR1 is SGHNT, CDR2 YENEEA, per germline. V trimming: 0 bases; J trimming: 1 base; junction bases outside the gene matches: 0. The CDR3 length is 14 residues. CDR3 in DNA: TGTGCCAGCAGCTTAGAACAGGGGTCCTACGAGCAGTACTTC. Translating gives CASSLEQGSYEQYF.

The gene calls are TRBV29-1 and TRBJ1-2; the D is unclear. The V gene's germline CDR1 is SQVTM and CDR2 ANQGSEA. This CDR3 spans 16 amino acids. Trimming shortened V by 0 bases and J by 6 bases, and 20 bases separated the two germline ends. The DNA for the CDR3 is TGCAGCGTTGAAGACCTAGGTAGTGGAGGGAGGAATGGCTACACCTTC. It translates to CSVEDLGSGGRNGYTF.

The chain carries TRBV19 and TRBJ2-3; 9 nucleotides align to TRBD2. The length of the CDR3 is 18 residues. After removal of 3 bases from V and 2 bases from J, the junction contained 12 bases not matched to a gene. Germline V lookup: CDR1 LNHDA, CDR2 SQIVND (reference sequence). The CDR3 DNA reads TGTGCCAGTAGTATTGGTGCTAGCGGGGATTGCCCCACAGATACGCAGTATTTT. This translates into CASSIGASGDCPTDTQYF. The variable domain in full, completed from reference TRBV19 and TRBJ2-3, reads DGGITQSPKYLFRKEGQNVTLSCEQNLNHDAMYWYRQDPGQGLRLIYYSQIVNDFQKGDIAEGYSVSREKKESFPLTVTSAQKNPTAFYLCASSIGASGDCPTDTQYFGPGTRLTVL.

This clone was seen more than once but under ten times. The chain couples TRBV28 to TRBJ1-3, with D maybe TRBD1 (5 bases). CDR3 size: 17 residues. Germline CDR1 reads MDHEN; CDR2 reads SYDVKM. V gave up 3 bases and J gave up 4 bases, with 19 bases separating them. The DNA for the CDR3 is TGTGCCAGCAGTTTGTTTCCCGGGACTGATGGCGGAAACACCATATATTTT. It encodes CASSLFPGTDGGNTIYF.

A single count supports this clone. The chain recombines TRBV7-2 with TRBJ2-7, with 7 bases aligning to TRBD1. V gave up 6 bases and J gave up 5 bases; unmatched junction bases: 7. In germline, CDR1 is SGHTA, CDR2 FQGNSA. This CDR3 spans 13 amino acids. The CDR3 protein is CASRETGMDEQYF. CDR3 coding DNA: TGTGCCAGCAGAGAGACAGGGATGGACGAGCAGTACTTC.

The chain combines TRBV15 with TRBJ1-4; TRBD1 matches 8 bases. There are 16 residues in the CDR3. V was clipped by 4 bases and J by 4 bases; unmatched bases: 8. Germline values: CDR1 LNHNV, CDR2 YYDKDF (reference sequence). CDR3 sequence (DNA): TGTGCCACCAGCACGCTGACAGGGGAGGATAATGAAAAACTGTTTTTT. This translates into CATSTLTGEDNEKLFF. The entire variable domain, with the rest obtained from reference TRBV15 and TRBJ1-4, is as follows: DAMVIQNPRYQVTQFGKPVTLSCSQTLNHNVMYWYQQKSSQAPKLLFHYYDKDFNNEADTPDNFQSRRPNTSFCFLDIRSPGLGDTAMYLCATSTLTGEDNEKLFFGSGTQLSVL.

V and J are TRBV20-1 and TRBJ2-5; D gene ambiguous. Trimming took off 5 bases at V and 7 bases at J, with 11 bases between the two ends. This CDR3 has 11 residues. Germline CDR1 is DFQATT and CDR2 is SNEGSKA (reference sequence). The CDR3 sequence: CSALAVATQYF. The CDR3 bases are TGCAGTGCTTTGGCGGTGGCGACCCAGTACTTC.

This clone was counted a few times. The chain employs TRBV5-7 and TRBJ2-1; D may be TRBD1 (5 bases). TRBV5-7 is sorted into the ORF group, with uncertain function. With 2 bases removed from V and 0 bases from J, the gap between germline ends came to 12 bases. This CDR3 is 16 amino acids long. The CDR3, as DNA: TGTGCCAGCAGCTTCATAACAGGCCCCTCCTACAATGAGCAGTTCTTC. Translated: CASSFITGPSYNEQFF.

V usage is TRBV6-6 and J usage is TRBJ2-6; TRBD2 agrees at 9 bases. Trimming cost V 2 bases and J 4 bases; bases outside gene matches: 3. CDR1 is MNHNY and CDR2 is SVGAGI in the germline V gene (reference sequence). The CDR3 spans 16 residues. The CDR3 region is CASSYRLAVGANVLTF. The CDR3 nucleotides read TGTGCCAGCAGTTACCGACTAGCGGTCGGGGCCAACGTCCTGACTTTC.

The genes are TRBV4-2 and TRBJ2-5, with 8 positions matching TRBD2. Germline V lookup: CDR1 LGHNA, CDR2 YNFKEQ. V was pared by 4 bases and J by 5 bases, with 12 bases of the junction left unmatched. The CDR3 sequence is 16 residues long. In DNA, the CDR3 is TGTGCCAGCAGCCGGACCCCAGCGGGAGCGGGTGAGACCCAGTACTTC. Encoded protein: CASSRTPAGAGETQYF.

CDR3 nucleotide sequence: TGTGCCTGGAGTGTACAGGGGGCATTTAGCTCTGAAGCTTTCTTT. Amino acids: CAWSVQGAFSSEAFF. The rearrangement joins TRBV30 to TRBJ1-1; 9 nucleotides agree with TRBD1. CDR3 length equals 15 residues. CDR1 and CDR2 from the germline V gene are GTSNPN and SVGIG (reference sequence). Unmatched junction bases numbered 8, after V lost 0 bases and J lost 6 bases.

This clone showed up just once. This chain connects TRBV27 to TRBJ1-5, with D possibly being TRBD1 (5 bases). This CDR3 comprises 17 residues. Trimming removed 1 base from V and 2 bases from J, with 15 bases in between. CDR1 and CDR2 from the germline V gene are MNHEY and SMNVEV (reference sequence). The CDR3 DNA is TGTGCCAGCAGTTTATGGGGTAAGCGGGGGGGCAATCAGCCCCAGCATTTT. It specifies CASSLWGKRGGNQPQHF.

Only one count was recorded for this clone. The chain joins TRBV28 to TRBJ1-2; D call uncertain. Between the trimmed V and J ends, which lost 6 bases and 7 bases, there was a span of 15 bases. Germline lookup yields CDR1 MDHEN and CDR2 SYDVKM. The CDR3 runs 13 residues. The DNA of the CDR3 is TGTGCCAGCAGCGCCACCCCCTACTCTGGCTACACCTTC. It translates to CASSATPYSGYTF.

The gene calls are TRBV7-2 and TRBJ2-3, with 16 bases matching TRBD2. Germline lookup yields CDR1 SGHTA and CDR2 FQGNSA. The CDR3 has 16 residues. Germline trimming cut 5 bases from V and 3 bases from J; bases unmatched to any gene: 2. CDR3 protein: CASSTGLAGGTDTQYF. CDR3 bases: TGTGCCAGCAGCACGGGACTAGCGGGAGGGACAGATACGCAGTATTTT. The full variable domain, completed using reference TRBV7-2 and TRBJ2-3, is GAGVSQSPSNKVTEKGKDVELRCDPISGHTALYWYRQSLGQGLEFLIYFQGNSAPDKSGLPSDRFSAERTGGSVSTLTIQRTQQEDSAVYLCASSTGLAGGTDTQYFGPGTRLTVL.

The chain couples TRBV5-1 to TRBJ2-3; D gene unclear. Germline CDR1 and CDR2: SGHRS and YFSETQ. Trimming removed 1 base at V and 0 bases at J, with 12 bases between. The length of the CDR3 is 16 residues. The CDR3 DNA is TGCGCCAGCAGCTTGTTGACAAAAGCTAGCACAGATACGCAGTATTTT. Translating it yields CASSLLTKASTDTQYF. The full variable domain, its missing parts supplied by reference TRBV5-1 and TRBJ2-3, is KAGVTQTPRYLIKTRGQQVTLSCSPISGHRSVSWYQQTPGQGLQFLFEYFSETQRNKGNFPGRFSGRQFSNSRSEMNVSTLELGDSALYLCASSLLTKASTDTQYFGPGTRLTVL.

The genes are TRBV2 and TRBJ2-2, with 7 bases aligning to TRBD2. Trimming took 7 bases from V and 10 from J; bases not matched to a gene: 6. This CDR3 has 12 amino acids. CDR1 is SNHLY, CDR2 FYNNEI, per germline. CDR3 amino acids: CASKGTTPELFF. In DNA form, the CDR3 reads TGTGCCAGCAAAGGGACTACCCCGGAGCTGTTTTTT.

V is TRBV4-3 and J is TRBJ2-7; 10 bases are a match to TRBD2. After removal of 1 base from V and 0 bases from J, the junction contained 3 bases not matched to a gene. CDR3 length: 16 amino acids. Germline V CDR1 and CDR2: LGHNA, YSLEER. CDR3 loop: CASSQGVAGGSYEQYF. As DNA, the CDR3 is TGCGCCAGCAGCCAAGGGGTAGCGGGAGGCTCCTACGAGCAGTACTTC.

The sample holds a few counts of this clone. The DNA for the CDR3 is TGTGCCAGCAGTTACCGGTGGGAGGGCCGCTTTTGGTTCTTC. Amino acid sequence: CASSYRWEGRFWFF. The V gene is TRBV6-6, the J gene TRBJ2-1, with TRBD2 matching 7 bases. V lost 2 bases and J lost 15; bases outside the gene matches: 13. CDR1 and CDR2 (germline): MNHNY, SVGAGI (reference sequence). CDR3 size: 14 residues.

The V and J genes are TRBV4-3 and TRBJ2-7, with TRBD2 as a possible D gene (5 bases). Trimming took off 1 base at V and 0 bases at J, with 16 bases between the two ends. The CDR3 has 17 residues. The germline V gene has CDR1 LGHNA and CDR2 YSLEER. CDR3 region: CASSQVNRGAYSYEQYF. As DNA, the CDR3 is TGCGCCAGCAGCCAAGTTAATCGGGGAGCATACTCCTACGAGCAGTACTTC.

The rearrangement joins TRBV5-6 to TRBJ2-2; 8 bases agree with TRBD1. From germline, CDR1 is SGHDT and CDR2 YYEEEE. J gave up 3 bases and V 5 bases, and 12 bases lay outside the gene matches. CDR3 length: 17 residues. CDR3 nucleotide sequence: TGTGCCAGCAGACTTTCTCAGGGGGCAAGCGACACCGGGGAGCTGTTTTTT. Amino acid sequence: CASRLSQGASDTGELFF. The whole variable domain, filled in from reference TRBV5-6 and TRBJ2-2, reads DAGVTQSPTHLIKTRGQQVTLRCSPKSGHDTVSWYQQALGQGPQFIFQYYEEEERQRGNFPDRFSGHQFPNYSSELNVNALLLGDSALYLCASRLSQGASDTGELFFGEGSRLTVL.

The J gene is TRBJ2-3, the V gene TRBV28; 13 nucleotides align to TRBD2. This CDR3 is built from 16 residues. The junction had 7 bases not matched to a gene; V was cut back by 6 bases and J by 4 bases. The germline V gene encodes CDR1 MDHEN and CDR2 SYDVKM. The DNA for the CDR3 is TGTGCCAGCAGGCCCGGGACTAGCGGGACGGCAGATACGCAGTATTTT. Its protein is CASRPGTSGTADTQYF.